This T cell receptor beta chain was recorded in a study of STAT5B mutations in CD4+ large granular lymphocyte leukemia (dated 2022 in TCRdb). In the study overall: Among healthy controls, the CDR3 'QG' motif was associated with a particular HLA allele. The study compared the TCRbeta repertoires of patients with CD4+ T-cell large granular lymphocyte leukemia against those of healthy blood donors. The purity of purified fractions was confirmed by flow cytometry on FACSCanto II or FACSVerse to exceed 95% among lymphocytes.

The healthy controls were some 36 blood donors, and the buffy coats of these donors were supplied by the Finnish Red Cross blood service. All TCR-sequenced material derived from peripheral blood: patient blood samples and healthy donor buffy coats. Peripheral blood mononuclear cells were isolated by Ficoll-Hypaque gradient centrifugation. CD4+ cells were purified magnetically from the buffy coats of healthy controls. The Gentra Puregene Cell and Tissue kit was used for genomic DNA extraction, and quantification was performed on a Qubit 2.0 fluorometer. The immunoSEQ assay at survey resolution was applied to genomic DNA for sequencing of TCRbeta rearrangements. Turning to the authors' computational methods: In the TCR sequencing data, the lowest productive clonotype frequency that could be detected was 2.59 x 10-5. Only productive TCRbeta rearrangements, defined as complete and in-frame sequences, were included in the analyses. Clonality for each sample was calculated as Simpson clonality in the immunoSEQ Analyzer version 3.0. Based on frequency, clones were grouped as very rare, small, medium, large (1-20%) or hyperexpanded (>20%). OLGA 1.2.3 estimated generation probabilities, VDJtools produced V-gene circos plots, VDJdb was queried for specificities, and GLIPH identified CDR3 motifs. TCRdb mirrors the immuneACCESS table, restricted to in-frame sequences. Some clones are absent from its copies; in checked studies, under half trace to an unresolved V gene, and the reason for the others is unknown. V and J calls plus clone size are reproduced from that table; the DNA served to infer D and trimming. For this sample there are tens of thousands of clones; 70% to 85% appear just once. The ten largest clones add up to 5.5% to 7.5% of the sample.

The germline V gene yields MNHNS for CDR1 and SASEGT for CDR2. CDR3 length: 15 amino acids, cysteine to phenylalanine. CDR3 DNA only is kept here, 45 bases in frame from base 1. Relative to germline, V is 7 bases shorter and J is 0 bases shorter, with 13 bases between their ends. The full study reports these points: The main leukemic clonotypes were found to be private to each patient, although approximately 26% of the main leukemic clonotypes were detected at low frequency in the non-leukemic repertoires of other patients. TRBV06-family usage was enriched among the top patient clones (8/27) compared with healthy controls (2/35). The data were not HLA-matched, and the relatively small sample size could explain the higher clonality seen in CD4+ compared with CD8+ T-LGLL. Greater clonality appeared to be present in CD4-sorted patient repertoires than in healthy CD4+ repertoires, and the difference was retained after the putative leukemic clones were removed.

Notes on this clone: Its antigen remains undetermined. No base-level quality is on record; no much larger clone is a single base apart.

The sequence links TRBV6-1 to TRBJ1-5, and TRBD1 may be the D gene, going by 6 matching bases. The specimen was CD4+ T cells from blood buffy coats. This TCR came from a human donor in good health. This receptor has the CDR3 CASKRTDFSNQPQHF. The nucleotides read TGTGCCAGCAAGAGGACAGACTTTAGCAATCAGCCCCAGCATTTT.